This T cell receptor beta chain derives from a study of T-cell memory formation after mild COVID-19. Study as a whole: Each donor largely had its own TCR clusters.

Using its own MiXCR run on the 5' RACE reads, TCRdb lists one record per CDR3 protein. The sample has approximately 54,000 distinct CDR3 sequences, 10% to 15% seen once. Per germline, CDR1 DFQATT and CDR2 SNEGSKA (reference sequence). Trimming pared 1 base from V and 1 base from J, leaving 12 bases between. The CDR3 has 15 residues. A few counts support this clonotype. This sequence originates from a young man who had mild COVID-19 (a few samples of this study predate the infection). Cell type and time point are not known. The J gene is TRBJ2-3, the V gene TRBV20-1; tentative D call: TRBD2 (5 bases). What was sequenced was PBMCs or a T cell subset sorted from them (not recorded which). CDR3: CSARVPGKGTDTQYF. The CDR3 nucleotides are TGCAGTGCTAGAGTTCCGGGGAAGGGCACAGATACGCAGTATTTT.